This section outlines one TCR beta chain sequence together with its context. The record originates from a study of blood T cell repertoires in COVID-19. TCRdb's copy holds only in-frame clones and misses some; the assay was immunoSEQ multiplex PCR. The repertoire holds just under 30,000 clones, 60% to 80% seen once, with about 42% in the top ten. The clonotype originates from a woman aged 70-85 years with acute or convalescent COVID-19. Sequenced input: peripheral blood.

The CDR3 protein is CASSLVGRELSYEQYF. The CDR3 DNA reads TGTGCCAGCAGCTTAGTCGGGCGGGAACTTTCTTACGAGCAGTACTTC. J is TRBJ2-7 and V is TRBV7-9; D is perhaps TRBD2 (6 bases). Trimming shortened V by 1 base and J by 4 bases, and 17 bases separated the two germline ends. This CDR3 is 16 amino acids long. The germline V gene encodes CDR1 SEHNR and CDR2 FQNEAQ (reference sequence).